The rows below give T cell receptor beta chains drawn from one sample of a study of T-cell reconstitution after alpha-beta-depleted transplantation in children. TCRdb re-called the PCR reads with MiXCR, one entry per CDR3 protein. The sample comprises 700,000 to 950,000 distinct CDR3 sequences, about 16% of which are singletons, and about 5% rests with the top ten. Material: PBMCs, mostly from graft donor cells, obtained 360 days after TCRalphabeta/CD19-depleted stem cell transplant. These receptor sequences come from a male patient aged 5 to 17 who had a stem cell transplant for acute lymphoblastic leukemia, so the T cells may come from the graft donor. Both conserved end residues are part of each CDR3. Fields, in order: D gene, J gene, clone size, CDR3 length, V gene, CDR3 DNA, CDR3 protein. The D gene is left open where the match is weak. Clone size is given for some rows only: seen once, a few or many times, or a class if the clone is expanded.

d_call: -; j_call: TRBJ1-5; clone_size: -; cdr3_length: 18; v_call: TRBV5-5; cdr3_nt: TGTGCCAGCAGCTTGGGGGGTTGGGGGCAGACCTTAAATCAGCCCCAGCATTTT; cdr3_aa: CASSLGGWGQTLNQPQHF
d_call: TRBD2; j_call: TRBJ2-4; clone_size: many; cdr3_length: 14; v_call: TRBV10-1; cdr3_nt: TGCGCCAGCGTGGGAGGGAAAGCTAAAAACATTCAGTACTTC; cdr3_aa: CASVGGKAKNIQYF
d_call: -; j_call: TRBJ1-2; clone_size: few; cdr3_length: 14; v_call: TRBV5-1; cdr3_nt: TGCGCCAGCAGCTTGGATAGCAGGCCGACTGGCTACACCTTC; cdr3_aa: CASSLDSRPTGYTF
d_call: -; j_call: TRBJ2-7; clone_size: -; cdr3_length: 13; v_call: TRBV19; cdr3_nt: TGTGCCAGTACGGGGGACACCGTTTACGAGCAGTACTTC; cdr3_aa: CASTGDTVYEQYF
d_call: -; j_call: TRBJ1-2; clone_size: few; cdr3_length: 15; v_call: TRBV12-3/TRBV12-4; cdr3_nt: TGTGCCAGCAGTCCAGCCTTAACCGTCGGCTATGGCTACACCTTC; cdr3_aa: CASSPALTVGYGYTF
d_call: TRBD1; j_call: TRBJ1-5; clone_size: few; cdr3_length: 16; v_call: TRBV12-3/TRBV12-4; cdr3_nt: TGTGCCAGCAGTTTAGCTGGGACAGTACACAATCAGCCCCAGCATTTT; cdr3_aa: CASSLAGTVHNQPQHF
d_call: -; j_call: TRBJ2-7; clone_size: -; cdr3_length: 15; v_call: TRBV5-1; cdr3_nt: TGCGCCAGCAGCCCAGAAGGGCCCCCGGGACACGAGCAGTACTTC; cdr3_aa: CASSPEGPPGHEQYF
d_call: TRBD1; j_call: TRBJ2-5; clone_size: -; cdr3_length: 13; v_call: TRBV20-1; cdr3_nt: TGCAGTGTTGGACAGGGATGGGAAGAGACCCAGTACTTC; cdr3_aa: CSVGQGWEETQYF
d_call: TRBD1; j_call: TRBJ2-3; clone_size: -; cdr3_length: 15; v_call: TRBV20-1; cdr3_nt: TGCAGTGCCCCCCTTCCACAGGGGTTCGGAGATACGCAGTATTTT; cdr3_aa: CSAPLPQGFGDTQYF
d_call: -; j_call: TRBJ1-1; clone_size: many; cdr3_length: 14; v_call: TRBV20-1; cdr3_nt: TGCAGTGCTAGAGAGGGCAGTCTGAACACTGAAGCTTTCTTT; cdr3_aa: CSAREGSLNTEAFF
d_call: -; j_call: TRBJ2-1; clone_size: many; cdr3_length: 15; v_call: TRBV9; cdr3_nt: TGTGCCAGCAGCCCCTTAGTGGCCGGCTACAATGAGCAGTTCTTC; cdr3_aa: CASSPLVAGYNEQFF
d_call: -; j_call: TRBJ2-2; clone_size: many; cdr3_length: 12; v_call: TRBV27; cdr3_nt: TGTGCCAGCAGTTTATCGGGCGGGGAGCTGTTTTTT; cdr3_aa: CASSLSGGELFF
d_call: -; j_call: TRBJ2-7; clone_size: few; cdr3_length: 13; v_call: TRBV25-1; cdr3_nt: TGTGCCAGCAGTGAATATCCTTCCTACGAGCAGTACTTC; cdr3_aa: CASSEYPSYEQYF
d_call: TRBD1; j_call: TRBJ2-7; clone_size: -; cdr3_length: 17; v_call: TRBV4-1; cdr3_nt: TGCGCCAGCAGCCAGCTCAGGACAGGGACTTACCCCTACGAGCAGTACTTC; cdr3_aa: CASSQLRTGTYPYEQYF
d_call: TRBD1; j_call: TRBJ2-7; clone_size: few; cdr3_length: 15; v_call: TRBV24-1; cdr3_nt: TGTGCCACCAGTGATTTGCGACAGGGCTCCTACGAGCAGTACTTC; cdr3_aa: CATSDLRQGSYEQYF
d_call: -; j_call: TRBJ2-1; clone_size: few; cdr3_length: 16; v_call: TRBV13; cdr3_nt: TGTGCCAGCAGCCGGACAGCGGAGGCCTCCTACAATGAGCAGTTCTTC; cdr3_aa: CASSRTAEASYNEQFF
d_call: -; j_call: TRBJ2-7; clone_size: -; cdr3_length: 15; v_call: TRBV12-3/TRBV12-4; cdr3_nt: TGTGCCAGCAGTCTCGGGGTCCCGGGGGCCTACGAGCAGTACTTC; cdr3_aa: CASSLGVPGAYEQYF
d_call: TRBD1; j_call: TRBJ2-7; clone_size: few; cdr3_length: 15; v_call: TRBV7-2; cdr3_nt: TGTGCCAGCAGCTTAGCAGGGACAGGGAAGCACGAGCAGTACTTC; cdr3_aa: CASSLAGTGKHEQYF
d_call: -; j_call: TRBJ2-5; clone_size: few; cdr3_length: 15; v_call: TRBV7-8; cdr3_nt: TGTGCCAGCAGCTTCGGACACCCTCTCCAAGAGACCCAGTACTTC; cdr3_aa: CASSFGHPLQETQYF
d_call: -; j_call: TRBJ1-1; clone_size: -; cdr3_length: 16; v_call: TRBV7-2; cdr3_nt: TGTGCCAGCAGCCCTTCCCGGGGAGGGGAGAACACTGAAGCTTTCTTT; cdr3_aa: CASSPSRGGENTEAFF
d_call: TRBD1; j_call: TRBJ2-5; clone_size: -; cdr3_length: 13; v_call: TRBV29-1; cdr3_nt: TGCAGCGTTGTCACAGGGGGCGAAGAGACCCAGTACTTC; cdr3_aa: CSVVTGGEETQYF
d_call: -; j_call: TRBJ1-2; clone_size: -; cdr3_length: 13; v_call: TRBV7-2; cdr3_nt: TGTGCCAGCAGACCTGGGGAGGGATATGGCTACACCTTC; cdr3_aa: CASRPGEGYGYTF
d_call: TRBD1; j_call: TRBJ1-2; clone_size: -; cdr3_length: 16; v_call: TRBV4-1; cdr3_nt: TGCGCCAGCAGCCAGGCCTTGGACAGGGTGTCCTATGGCTACACCTTC; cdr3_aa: CASSQALDRVSYGYTF
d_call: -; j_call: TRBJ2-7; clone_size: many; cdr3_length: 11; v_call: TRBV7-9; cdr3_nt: TGTGCCAGCAGCTTAGGGGACGAGCAGTACTTC; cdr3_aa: CASSLGDEQYF
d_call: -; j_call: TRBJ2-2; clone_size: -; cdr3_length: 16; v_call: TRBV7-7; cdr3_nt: TGTGCCAGCAGCTTAGGGCAGGATGAACGGACCGGGGAGCTGTTTTTT; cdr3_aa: CASSLGQDERTGELFF
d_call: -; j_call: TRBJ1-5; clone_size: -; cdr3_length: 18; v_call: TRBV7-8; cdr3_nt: TGTGCCAGCAGCAGTCGTCAAGGAATTCTAGGGAGCAATCAGCCCCAGCATTTT; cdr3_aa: CASSSRQGILGSNQPQHF
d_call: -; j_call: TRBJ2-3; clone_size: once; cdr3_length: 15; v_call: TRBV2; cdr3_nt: TGTGCCAGCAGTGATGGGTATATCGGCACAGATACGCAGTATTTT; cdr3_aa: CASSDGYIGTDTQYF
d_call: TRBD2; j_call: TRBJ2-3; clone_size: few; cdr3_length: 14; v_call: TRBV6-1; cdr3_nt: TGTGCCGCCGTCCACGGGAGGGGCACAGATACGCAGTATTTT; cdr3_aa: CAAVHGRGTDTQYF
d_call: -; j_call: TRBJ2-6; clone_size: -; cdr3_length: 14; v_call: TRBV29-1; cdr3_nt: TGCAGCGTTCGGGAGCTCTCTGGGGCCAACGTCCTGACTTTC; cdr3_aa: CSVRELSGANVLTF
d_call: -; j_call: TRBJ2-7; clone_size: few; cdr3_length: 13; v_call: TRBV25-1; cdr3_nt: TGTGCCAGCAGGGGCGTGGGGGCGTACGAGCAGTACTTC; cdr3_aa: CASRGVGAYEQYF
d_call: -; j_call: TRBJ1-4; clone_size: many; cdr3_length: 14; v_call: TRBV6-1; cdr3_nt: TGTGCCAGCAGTAAAGGGTTAGCTGGCGTAAAACTGTTTTTT; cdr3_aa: CASSKGLAGVKLFF
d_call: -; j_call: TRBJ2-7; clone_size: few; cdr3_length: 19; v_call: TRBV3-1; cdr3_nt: TGTGCCAGCAGCCAGGCCGGGACAGGGAGGTCTGCGGGAGGCTACGAGCAGTACTTC; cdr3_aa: CASSQAGTGRSAGGYEQYF
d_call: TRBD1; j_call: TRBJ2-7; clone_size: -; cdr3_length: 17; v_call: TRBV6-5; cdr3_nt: TGTGCCAGCAGTTACTCGATTCGAGGGACAGGGGCCTACGAGCAGTACTTC; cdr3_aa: CASSYSIRGTGAYEQYF
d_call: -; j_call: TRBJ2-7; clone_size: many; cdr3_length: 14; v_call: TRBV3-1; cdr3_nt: TGTGCCAGCAGCCAAGCCCACCGACCGGACGAGCAGTACTTC; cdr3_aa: CASSQAHRPDEQYF
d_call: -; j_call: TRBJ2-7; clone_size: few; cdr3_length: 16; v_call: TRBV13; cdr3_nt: TGTGCCAGCAGCCCGGTGGGAACCCGAGGGAGGGGGGAGCAGTACTTC; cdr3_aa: CASSPVGTRGRGEQYF
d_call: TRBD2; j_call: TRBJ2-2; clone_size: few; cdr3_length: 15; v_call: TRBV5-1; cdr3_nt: TGCGCCAGTTCGGGACTAGCGGGACGCCCCGGGGAGCTGTTTTTT; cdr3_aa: CASSGLAGRPGELFF
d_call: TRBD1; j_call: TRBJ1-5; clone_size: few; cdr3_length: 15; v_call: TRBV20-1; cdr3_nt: TGCAGTGCTTGGGAAGGGACAGGTGGAGGTCAGCCCCAGCATTTT; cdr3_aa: CSAWEGTGGGQPQHF
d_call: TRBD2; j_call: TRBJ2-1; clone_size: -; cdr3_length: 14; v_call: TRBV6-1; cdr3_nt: TGTGCCAGCAGTGGCCGGGGACTAGTAGATGAGCAGTTCTTC; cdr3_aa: CASSGRGLVDEQFF
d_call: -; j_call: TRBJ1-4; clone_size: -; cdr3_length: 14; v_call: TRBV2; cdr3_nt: TGTGCCAGCAGGAGGAGGGAGGGGAATGAAAAACTGTTTTTT; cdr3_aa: CASRRREGNEKLFF
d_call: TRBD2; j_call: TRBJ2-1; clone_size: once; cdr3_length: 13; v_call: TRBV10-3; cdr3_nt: TGTGCCGTAACTAGCGCCCCGGGCAATGAGCAGTTCTTC; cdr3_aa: CAVTSAPGNEQFF
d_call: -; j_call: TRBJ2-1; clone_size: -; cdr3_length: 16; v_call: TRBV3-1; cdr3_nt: TGTGCCAGCAGCCAAGATTCCGGCAGGGGTTGGAATGAGCAGTTCTTC; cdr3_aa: CASSQDSGRGWNEQFF
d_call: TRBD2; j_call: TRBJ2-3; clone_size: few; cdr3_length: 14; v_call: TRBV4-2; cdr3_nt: TGTGCCAGCAGCAAGACTAGCGGCCCAGATACGCAGTATTTT; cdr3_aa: CASSKTSGPDTQYF
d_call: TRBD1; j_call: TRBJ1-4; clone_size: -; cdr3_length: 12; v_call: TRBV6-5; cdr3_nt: TGTGCCAGTGGACAGGCCTTCGGAAAACTGTTTTTT; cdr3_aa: CASGQAFGKLFF
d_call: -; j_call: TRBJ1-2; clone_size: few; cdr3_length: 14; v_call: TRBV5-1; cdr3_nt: TGCGCCAGCAGTCCAACTGACGGTGACTATGGCTACACCTTC; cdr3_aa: CASSPTDGDYGYTF
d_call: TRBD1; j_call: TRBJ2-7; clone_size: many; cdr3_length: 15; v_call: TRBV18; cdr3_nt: TGTGCCAGCTCTCCGACCGGGACAGGGCTTTACGAGCAGTACTTC; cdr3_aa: CASSPTGTGLYEQYF
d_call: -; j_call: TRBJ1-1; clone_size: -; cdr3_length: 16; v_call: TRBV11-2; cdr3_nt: TGTGCCAGCAGCGCGATCACCGGCCGGGGCTCCCCTGAAGCTTTCTTT; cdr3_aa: CASSAITGRGSPEAFF
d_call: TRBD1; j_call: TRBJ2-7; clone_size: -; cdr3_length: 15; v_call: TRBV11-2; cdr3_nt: TGTGCCAGCAGCTTAGTCGGGACAGCGACCTACGAGCAGTACTTC; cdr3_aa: CASSLVGTATYEQYF
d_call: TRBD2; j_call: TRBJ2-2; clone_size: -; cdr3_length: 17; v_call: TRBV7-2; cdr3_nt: TGTGCCAGCAGCCCCTCCCAACTAGCGGGAGGCACCGGGGAGCTGTTTTTT; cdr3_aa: CASSPSQLAGGTGELFF